This TCR beta chain was captured by sequencing in a study of molecular identifiers for immune sequencing clone quantification. TCRdb redid the calling of the PCR reads with MiXCR, one entry per CDR3 protein. This table holds about 640,000 distinct CDR3 sequences, just under 20% found once. This clonotype was seen ten or more times. The V end was cut by 0 bases, the J end by 6 bases, with 9 bases between. The CDR3 covers 13 residues. The germline gives CDR1 LGHNA, CDR2 YSLEER. Sequencing input: naive CD8+ T cells from blood, with Jurkat cell RNA spiked in. Subset reported: FACS-sorted CD8+CD4-CCR7+CD45RA+ naive T cells. This receptor was identified in a human donor in good health. Some libraries in this study had Jurkat cell RNA spiked in. The chain employs TRBV4-3 and TRBJ2-7, with D maybe TRBD2 (5 bases). This chain's CDR3 is CASSQDLTSEQYF. In nucleotides, the CDR3 is TGCGCCAGCAGCCAAGATCTAACTAGCGAGCAGTACTTC.